In its sample, the clone carrying this TCR beta chain was seen a few times. Its antigen is not known. This entry is derived from a study of T cells after yellow fever vaccination. General study points: The booster saw the reappearance of most primary-vaccination clones (roughly 96% CD4, roughly 87% CD8). Abundant bulk-derived clonotypes could contaminate FACS-sorted repertoires.

V lost 0 bases to trimming and J lost 7 bases, with 11 bases between them. This CDR3 region has 14 residues. Germline CDR1 is SGHDT and CDR2 is YYEEEE. Universal primer sites and UMIs were introduced during 5'RACE template-switching synthesis of TCR cDNA. TCRdb reanalysed the 5' RACE reads using MiXCR and keeps one entry per CDR3 protein. The data hold some 320,000 distinct CDR3 sequences, with over 8% observed a single time. This clonotype was obtained from a young man who received the YFV17D yellow fever vaccine. The chain has TRBV5-6 and TRBJ2-4; D not certain. This material consisted of PBMCs, taken on the day of the first yellow fever vaccination. Here the CDR3 reads CASSLVQSWNIQYF. In DNA, the CDR3 is TGTGCCAGCAGCTTGGTACAGTCCTGGAACATTCAGTACTTC.